A selection of T cell receptor beta chains follows, all from one sample in a study of blood T cell repertoires in COVID-19. The data were produced by immunoSEQ multiplex PCR, yet TCRdb's version contains in-frame clones alone and is incomplete. This table has some 60,000 clones, more than 60% appearing once. What was sequenced was peripheral blood. These receptors all come from a woman aged 45-65 years with active or convalescent COVID-19. Each CDR3 is given with its conserved first and last residue. The D gene is left open where the match is weak. Some rows have no size entry. The others give once, few or many, or a class for an expanded clone.

j_call d_call clone_size v_call cdr3_aa cdr3_nt
TRBJ1-6 TRBD1 many TRBV2 CASSEFTGVNSPLHF TGTGCCAGCAGTGAATTTACAGGGGTTAATTCACCCCTCCACTTT
TRBJ2-3 TRBD1 once TRBV19 CASSRGSGTGTDTQYF TGTGCCAGTAGTAGGGGATCCGGGACAGGCACAGATACGCAGTATTTT
TRBJ1-4 - - TRBV3-1/TRBV3-2 CASSQATGSLIEKLFF TGTGCCAGCAGCCAAGCCACAGGGTCCCTAATCGAAAAACTGTTTTTT
TRBJ1-1 - - TRBV6-5 CASREGFLNTEAFF TGTGCCAGCAGGGAGGGGTTCTTGAACACTGAAGCTTTCTTT
TRBJ2-7 TRBD1 - TRBV10-3 CAISAGTGAYEQYF TGTGCCATCAGTGCCGGGACAGGAGCCTACGAGCAGTACTTC
TRBJ2-7 - - TRBV3-1/TRBV3-2 CASSQDWLASEQYF TGTGCCAGCAGCCAAGATTGGCTAGCAAGCGAGCAGTACTTC
TRBJ2-1 TRBD2 once TRBV2 CASSEARLAGKMGEQFF TGTGCCAGCAGTGAAGCGCGACTAGCGGGTAAGATGGGTGAGCAGTTCTTC
TRBJ2-5 TRBD2 few TRBV7-9 CASSLRGRAGETQYF TGTGCCAGCAGCTTACGGGGGAGGGCGGGGGAGACCCAGTACTTC
TRBJ2-7 TRBD2 - TRBV4-1 CASSQAGTMIYEQYF TGCGCCAGCAGCCAGGCCGGGACTATGATCTACGAGCAGTACTTC
TRBJ2-5 TRBD1 - TRBV24-1 CATSDLEVEMGRDRGPRETQYF TGTGCCACCAGTGATTTAGAAGTTGAGATGGGCCGCGACAGGGGGCCGCGAGAGACCCAGTACTTC
TRBJ2-2 - few TRBV10-1 CASSARETGELFF TGCGCCAGCAGTGCCCGGGAAACCGGGGAGCTGTTTTTT
TRBJ2-3 TRBD1 - TRBV5-1 CASEQGASTSTQYF TGCGCCAGCGAGCAGGGGGCATCAACGTCTACGCAGTATTTT
TRBJ1-1 - - TRBV29-1 CSALGVSGTEAFF TGCAGCGCGTTGGGAGTATCCGGGACTGAAGCTTTCTTT
TRBJ2-7 - - TRBV18 CASLPSIGEAYEQYF TGTGCCAGCTTACCTAGTATCGGGGAAGCCTACGAGCAGTACTTC
TRBJ1-4 - - TRBV6-6 CATLGVESDEKLFF TGTGCCACCCTAGGGGTAGAAAGTGATGAAAAACTGTTTTTT
TRBJ2-7 - - TRBV6-6 CASSALTAYEQYF TGTGCCAGCAGCGCGCTCACAGCTTACGAGCAGTACTTC
TRBJ1-5 - - TRBV19 CASSIFQLPTGDNQPQHF TGTGCCAGTAGTATCTTCCAACTCCCGACAGGCGACAATCAGCCCCAGCATTTT
TRBJ2-2 - - TRBV30 CAWSVRGYTGELFF TGTGCCTGGAGTGTACGCGGGTACACCGGGGAGCTGTTTTTT
TRBJ1-1 - - TRBV19 CASSTLNTGKATEAFF TGTGCCAGTAGTACGCTTAACACAGGGAAGGCGACTGAAGCTTTCTTT
TRBJ2-3 - few TRBV24-1 CATSDFSRTSTDTQYF TGTGCCACCAGTGATTTTAGTAGAACTAGCACAGATACGCAGTATTTT
TRBJ1-6 - - TRBV30 CAWSRDTHSPLHF TGTGCCTGGAGCCGGGACACACATTCACCCCTCCACTTT
TRBJ2-7 - - TRBV7-9 CASSLEGGYEQYF TGTGCCAGCAGCTTAGAAGGCGGCTACGAGCAGTACTTC
TRBJ2-1 - - TRBV7-9 CASSTWTAPGEQFF TGTGCCAGCAGCACTTGGACAGCGCCCGGTGAGCAGTTCTTC
TRBJ2-5 - - TRBV5-1 CASSLAGMAGETQYF TGCGCCAGCAGCTTGGCGGGGATGGCTGGCGAGACCCAGTACTTC
TRBJ2-7 TRBD1 - TRBV7-8 CASSFGQGYEQYF TGTGCCAGCAGCTTCGGACAGGGCTACGAGCAGTACTTC
TRBJ2-1 TRBD1 many TRBV4-1 CASSQVARGPNEQFF TGCGCCAGCAGCCAAGTAGCCAGGGGGCCCAATGAGCAGTTCTTC